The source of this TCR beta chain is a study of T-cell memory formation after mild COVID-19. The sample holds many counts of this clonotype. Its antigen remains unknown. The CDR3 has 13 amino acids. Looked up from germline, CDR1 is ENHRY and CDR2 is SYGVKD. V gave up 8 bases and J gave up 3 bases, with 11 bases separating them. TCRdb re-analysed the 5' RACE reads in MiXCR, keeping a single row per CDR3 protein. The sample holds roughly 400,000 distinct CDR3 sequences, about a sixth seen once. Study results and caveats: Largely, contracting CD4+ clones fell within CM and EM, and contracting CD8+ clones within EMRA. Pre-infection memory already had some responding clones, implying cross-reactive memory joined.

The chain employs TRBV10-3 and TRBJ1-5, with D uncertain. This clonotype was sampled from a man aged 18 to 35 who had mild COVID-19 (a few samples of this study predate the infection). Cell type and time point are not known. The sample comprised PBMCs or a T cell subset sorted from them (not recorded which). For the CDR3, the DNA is TGTGCCATCGGAGGAGCAAACAATCAGCCCCAGCATTTT. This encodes CAIGGANNQPQHF.